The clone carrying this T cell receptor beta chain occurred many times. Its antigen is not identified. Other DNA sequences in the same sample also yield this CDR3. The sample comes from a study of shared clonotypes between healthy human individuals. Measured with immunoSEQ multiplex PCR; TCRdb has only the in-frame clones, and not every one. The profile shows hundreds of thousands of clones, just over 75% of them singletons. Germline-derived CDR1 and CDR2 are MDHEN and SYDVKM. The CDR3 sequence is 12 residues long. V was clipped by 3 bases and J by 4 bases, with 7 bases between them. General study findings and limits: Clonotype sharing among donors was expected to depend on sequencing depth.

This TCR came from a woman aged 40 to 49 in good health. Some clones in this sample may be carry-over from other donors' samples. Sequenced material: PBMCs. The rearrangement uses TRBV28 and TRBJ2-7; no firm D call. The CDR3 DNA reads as TGTGCCAGCAGTTTGTCGCGTTACGAGCAGTACTTC. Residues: CASSLSRYEQYF.